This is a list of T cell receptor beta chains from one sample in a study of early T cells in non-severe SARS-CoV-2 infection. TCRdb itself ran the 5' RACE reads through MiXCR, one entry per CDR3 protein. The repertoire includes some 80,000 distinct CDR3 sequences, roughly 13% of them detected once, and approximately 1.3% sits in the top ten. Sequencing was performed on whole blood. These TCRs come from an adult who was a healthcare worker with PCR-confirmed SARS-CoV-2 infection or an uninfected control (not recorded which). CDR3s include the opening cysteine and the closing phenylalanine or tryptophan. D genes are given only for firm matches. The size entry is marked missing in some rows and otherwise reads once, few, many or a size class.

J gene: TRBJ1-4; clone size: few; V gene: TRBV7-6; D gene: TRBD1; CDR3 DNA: TGTGCCAGCAGCTCCGGGACAGGGAATGAAAAACTGTTTTTT; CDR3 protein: CASSSGTGNEKLFF
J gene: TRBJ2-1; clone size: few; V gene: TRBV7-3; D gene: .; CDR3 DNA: TGTGCCAGCAGCTTTGACGGGCGCATCAGGGATGAGCAGTTCTTC; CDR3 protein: CASSFDGRIRDEQFF
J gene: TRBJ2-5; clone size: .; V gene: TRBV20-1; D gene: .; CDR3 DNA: TGCAGTGCTAGAAGGGGAACCCAAGAGACCCAGTACTTC; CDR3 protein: CSARRGTQETQYF
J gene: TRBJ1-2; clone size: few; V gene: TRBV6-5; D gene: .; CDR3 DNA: TGTGCCAGCAAAAGGGGTGTCGGAAACTATGGCTACACCTTC; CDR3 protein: CASKRGVGNYGYTF
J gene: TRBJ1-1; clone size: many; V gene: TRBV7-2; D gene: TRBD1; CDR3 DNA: TGTGCCAGCAGCTTAAGGACAGGGTGGAACACTGAAGCTTTCTTT; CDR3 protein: CASSLRTGWNTEAFF
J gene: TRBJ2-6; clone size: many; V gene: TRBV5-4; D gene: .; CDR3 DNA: TGTGCCAGCAGCAAAGGGGAGGCTGGGGCCAACGTCCTGATTTTC; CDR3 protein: CASSKGEAGANVLIF
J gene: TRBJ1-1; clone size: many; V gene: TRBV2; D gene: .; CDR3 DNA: TGTGCCAGCAGGACAGACCGCACTGAAGCTTTCTTT; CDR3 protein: CASRTDRTEAFF
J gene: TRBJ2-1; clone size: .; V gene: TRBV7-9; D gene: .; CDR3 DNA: TGTGCCAGCAGAACTTTCCGGGACGGAGGTTTCCATGAGCAGTTCTTC; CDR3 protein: CASRTFRDGGFHEQFF
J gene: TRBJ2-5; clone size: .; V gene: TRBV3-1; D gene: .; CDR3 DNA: TGTGCCAGCAGCCAAGCAACAGGGTTTGGCCGGACCGAGACCCAGTACTTC; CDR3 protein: CASSQATGFGRTETQYF
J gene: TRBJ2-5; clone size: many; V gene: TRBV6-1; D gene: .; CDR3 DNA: TGTGCCAGCAGTGAAGCGTCGGGGGCCCAAGAGACCCAGTACTTC; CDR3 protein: CASSEASGAQETQYF
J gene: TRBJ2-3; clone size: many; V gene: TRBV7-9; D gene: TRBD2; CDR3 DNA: TGTGCCAGCAGCGCCCGCGACAGCGGGGAAAGCACAGATACGCAGTATTTT; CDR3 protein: CASSARDSGESTDTQYF
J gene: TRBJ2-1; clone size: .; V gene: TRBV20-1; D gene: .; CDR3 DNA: TGCAGTGCTAGGTACCCCGGCCGAAATGAGCAGTTCTTC; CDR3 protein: CSARYPGRNEQFF
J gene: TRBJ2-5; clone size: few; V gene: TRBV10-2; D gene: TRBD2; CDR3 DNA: TGCGCCAGCAGTTCTAGCGGGGACCAAGAGACCCAGTACTTC; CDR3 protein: CASSSSGDQETQYF
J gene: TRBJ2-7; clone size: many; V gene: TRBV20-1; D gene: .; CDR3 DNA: TGCAGTGCTCCCCGGCCTTCTGCGAAGGGCTCCTACGAGCAGTACTTC; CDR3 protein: CSAPRPSAKGSYEQYF
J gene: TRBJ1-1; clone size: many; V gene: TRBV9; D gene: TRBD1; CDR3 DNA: TGTGCCAGCAGCTCCCACAGGGGGGGGACTGAAGCTTTCTTT; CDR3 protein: CASSSHRGGTEAFF
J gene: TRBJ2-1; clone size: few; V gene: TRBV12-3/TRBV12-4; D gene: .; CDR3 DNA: TGTGCCAGCAGTTTATTTGCCGGCAATGAGCAGTTCTTC; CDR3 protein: CASSLFAGNEQFF
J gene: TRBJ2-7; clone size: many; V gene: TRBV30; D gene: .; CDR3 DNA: TGTGCCTGGAGTGTAGATACTGGCTCCTACGAGCAGTACTTC; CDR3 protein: CAWSVDTGSYEQYF
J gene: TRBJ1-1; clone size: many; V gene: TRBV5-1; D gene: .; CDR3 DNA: TGCGCCAGCAGCTTGGGTATTAATATGAACACTGAAGCTTTCTTT; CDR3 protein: CASSLGINMNTEAFF
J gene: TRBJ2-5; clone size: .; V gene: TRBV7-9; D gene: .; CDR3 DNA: TGTGCCAGCAGCTTCGGGGGACGCCAAGAGACCCAGTACTTC; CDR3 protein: CASSFGGRQETQYF
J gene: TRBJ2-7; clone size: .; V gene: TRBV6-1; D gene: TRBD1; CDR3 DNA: TGTGCCAGCACCACCCGTATTGAGGGGGCGAACGAGCAGTACTTC; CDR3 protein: CASTTRIEGANEQYF
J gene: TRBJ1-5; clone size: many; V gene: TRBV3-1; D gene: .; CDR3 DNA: TGTGCCAGCAGCCAAGGAGGGAGTAGCAATCAGCCCCAGCATTTT; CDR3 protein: CASSQGGSSNQPQHF
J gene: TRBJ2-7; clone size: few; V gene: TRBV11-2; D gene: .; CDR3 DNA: TGTGCCAGCAGCCCAAGACCCCACGAGCAGTACTTC; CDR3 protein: CASSPRPHEQYF
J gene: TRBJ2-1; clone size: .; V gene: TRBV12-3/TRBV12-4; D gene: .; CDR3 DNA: TGTGCCAGCACAACACAACCCCATGAGCAGTTCTTC; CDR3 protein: CASTTQPHEQFF
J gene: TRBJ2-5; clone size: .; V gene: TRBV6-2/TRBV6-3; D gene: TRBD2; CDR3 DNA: TGTGCCAGCAGTTCAACGGCGGGGGTTGAGGAGACCCAGTACTTC; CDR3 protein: CASSSTAGVEETQYF
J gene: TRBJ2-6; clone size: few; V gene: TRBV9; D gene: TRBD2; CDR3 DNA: TGTGCCAGCAGCGTAGGAGCCCTAGCGGGGGTCTCTGGGGCCAACGTCCTGACTTTC; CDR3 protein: CASSVGALAGVSGANVLTF
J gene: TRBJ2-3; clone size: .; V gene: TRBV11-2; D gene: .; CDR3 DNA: TGTGCCAGCAGCTTACTTGTAGGGGGGCCGGATACGCAGTATTTT; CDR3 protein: CASSLLVGGPDTQYF
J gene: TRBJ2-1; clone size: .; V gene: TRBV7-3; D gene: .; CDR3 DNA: TGTGCCAGCAGCCCGGGACCAATTGCGGAGCAGTTCTTC; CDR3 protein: CASSPGPIAEQFF
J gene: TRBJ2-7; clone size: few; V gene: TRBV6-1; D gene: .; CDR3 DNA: TGTGCCAGCACCCTCGACAAAAACTCCTACGAGCAGTACTTC; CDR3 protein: CASTLDKNSYEQYF
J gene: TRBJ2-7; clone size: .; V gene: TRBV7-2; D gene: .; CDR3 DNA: TGTGCCAGCAGGGGAGAGCCAATCCACCACGAGCAGTACTTC; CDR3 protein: CASRGEPIHHEQYF
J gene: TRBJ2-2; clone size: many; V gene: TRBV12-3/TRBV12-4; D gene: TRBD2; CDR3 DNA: TGTGCCAGCAGTTTAACTCCCGGGACTAGCGGGGGAACTAACACCGGGGAGCTGTTTTTT; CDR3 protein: CASSLTPGTSGGTNTGELFF
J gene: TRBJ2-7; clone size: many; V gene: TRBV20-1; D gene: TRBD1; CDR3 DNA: TGCAGTGCTAGAGAAATTAAGACAGGGGATTCCTACGAGCAGTACTTC; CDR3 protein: CSAREIKTGDSYEQYF
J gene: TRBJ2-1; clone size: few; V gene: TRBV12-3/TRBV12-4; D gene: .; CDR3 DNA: TGTGCCAGCAGTTTTGGGGGGGCGAACTACAATGAGCAGTTCTTC; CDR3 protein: CASSFGGANYNEQFF
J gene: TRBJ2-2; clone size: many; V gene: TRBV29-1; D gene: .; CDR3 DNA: TGCAGCGCCCTGGGACTTTACTCCGAGCTGTTTTTT; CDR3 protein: CSALGLYSELFF
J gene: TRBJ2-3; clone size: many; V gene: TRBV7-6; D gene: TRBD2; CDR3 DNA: TGTGCCAGCAGCTTAGTGGGAGTACTAGCGGCCCCTCGACCAGATACGCAGTATTTT; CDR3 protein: CASSLVGVLAAPRPDTQYF
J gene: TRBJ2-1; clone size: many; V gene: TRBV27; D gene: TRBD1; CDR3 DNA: TGTGCCAGCAGTCCCCGCGGGACAGGGTGGTTCAGTGAGCAGTTCTTC; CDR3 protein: CASSPRGTGWFSEQFF
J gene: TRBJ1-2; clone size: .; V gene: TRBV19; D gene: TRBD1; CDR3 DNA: TGTGCCAGTAAGGACTCCGGGACAGGCCACTATGGCTACACCTTC; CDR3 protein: CASKDSGTGHYGYTF
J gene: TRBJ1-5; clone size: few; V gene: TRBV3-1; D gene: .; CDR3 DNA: TGTGCCAGCAGCGCTCAGGGGATTAGCAATCAGCCCCAGCATTTT; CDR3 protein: CASSAQGISNQPQHF
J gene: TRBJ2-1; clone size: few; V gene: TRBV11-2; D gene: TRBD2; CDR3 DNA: TGTGCCAGCAGCTTGCGGGGGGGCCGCAATGAGCAGTTCTTC; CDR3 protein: CASSLRGGRNEQFF
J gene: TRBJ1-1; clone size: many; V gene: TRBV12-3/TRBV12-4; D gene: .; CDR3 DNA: TGTGCCAGCAGTAGGGGGGGGAACACTGAAGCTTTCTTT; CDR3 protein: CASSRGGNTEAFF
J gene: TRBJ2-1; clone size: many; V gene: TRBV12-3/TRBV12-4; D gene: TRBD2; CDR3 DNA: TGTGCCAGCAGCCCGGGGGGAGGGAATGAGCAGTTCTTC; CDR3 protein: CASSPGGGNEQFF
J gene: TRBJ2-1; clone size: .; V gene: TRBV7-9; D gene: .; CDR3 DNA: TGTGCCAGCAGCTGGCGGACTATTCACAATGAGCAGTTCTTC; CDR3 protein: CASSWRTIHNEQFF